The 12 T cell receptor beta chains listed next were all sequenced from one sample in a study of T cell responses to AZD1222 COVID-19 vaccine. Method: immunoSEQ multiplex PCR; TCRdb's copy keeps in-frame clones and lacks some. The table has around 150,000 clones, around 90% seen once. The sample here was peripheral blood, taken 28 days after the second AZD1222 dose. These receptor sequences come from an adult who received the AZD1222 COVID-19 vaccine.

V usage is TRBV5-4 and J usage is TRBJ2-1; TRBD2 matches 14 bases. The V gene end was trimmed by 4 bases and the J gene end by 6 bases; junction bases not matched to a gene: 6. The V gene's germline CDR1 is SGHNT and CDR2 YYREEE (reference sequence). The CDR3 loop spans 16 amino acids. The CDR3 protein is CASSRLAGGFGNEQFF. CDR3 DNA sequence: TGTGCCAGCAGCCGACTAGCGGGGGGGTTTGGCAATGAGCAGTTCTTC.

The chain recombines TRBV4-1 with TRBJ2-7; no reliable D call. Germline-derived CDR1 and CDR2 are MGHRA and YSYEKL. CDR3 length: 14 amino acids. With 0 bases removed from V and 1 base from J, the gap between germline ends came to 7 bases. CDR3 loop: CASSQEHLSYEQYF. CDR3 bases: TGCGCCAGCAGCCAAGAACACCTGTCCTACGAGCAGTACTTC.

The rearrangement joins TRBV3-1 (or the pseudogene TRBV3-2) to TRBJ1-2; no clear D. Germline values: CDR1 LGHDT, CDR2 YNNKEL (reference sequence). With 0 bases removed from V and 5 bases from J, the gap between germline ends came to 22 bases. This CDR3 has 18 residues. CDR3 coding DNA: TGTGCCAGCAGCCAAGAGATGGCGGAGTACCCCCCGGCTTATGGCTACACCTTC. Its protein product is CASSQEMAEYPPAYGYTF.

The chain couples TRBV5-1 to TRBJ2-1; D might be TRBD1 or TRBD2, each matching 5 bases. The V gene's germline CDR1 is SGHRS and CDR2 YFSETQ. This CDR3 region has 16 residues. V lost 1 base and J 9 bases, leaving 20 bases between the germline ends. CDR3 nucleotide sequence: TGCGCCAGCAGCTTGCACCGGGACCGCACATACGCTGAGCAGTTCTTC. It translates to CASSLHRDRTYAEQFF.

Points on this clone: A read error may produce the germline difference seen at one junction end. J is TRBJ1-2 and V is TRBV18; D is possibly TRBD1 (6 bases). The CDR3 totals 13 residues. CDR1 KGHSH and CDR2 LQKENI come from the germline V gene. CDR3 sequence (DNA): TGTGCCAGTTCACAGGGTAGGGGCTATGGCTACACCTTC. Its protein is CASSQGRGYGYTF.

V is TRBV19 and J is TRBJ2-3; maybe TRBD2 (7 bases). The CDR3 totals 16 residues. Trimming shortened V by 0 bases and J by 6 bases, and 16 bases separated the two germline ends. CDR1 LNHDA and CDR2 SQIVND come from the germline V gene (reference sequence). The CDR3 spells CASSIDQRGGLDTQYF. The CDR3 DNA follows: TGTGCCAGTAGTATAGATCAGAGGGGGGGCCTGGATACGCAGTATTTT. The full variable domain, with the rest looked up from reference TRBV19 and TRBJ2-3, is DGGITQSPKYLFRKEGQNVTLSCEQNLNHDAMYWYRQDPGQGLRLIYYSQIVNDFQKGDIAEGYSVSREKKESFPLTVTSAQKNPTAFYLCASSIDQRGGLDTQYFGPGTRLTVL.

This chain connects TRBV7-2 to TRBJ1-1; maybe TRBD1 (5 bases). Germline CDR1 reads SGHTA; CDR2 reads FQGNSA. The ends were cut back, 7 bases at V and 5 bases at J, with 17 bases in the middle. The CDR3 runs 14 residues. DNA for the CDR3: TGTGCCAGCAATCCGCCGGGGTCAGGGACTGAAGCTTTCTTT. This codes for CASNPPGSGTEAFF. The whole variable domain, remainder taken from reference TRBV7-2 and TRBJ1-1, is GAGVSQSPSNKVTEKGKDVELRCDPISGHTALYWYRQSLGQGLEFLIYFQGNSAPDKSGLPSDRFSAERTGGSVSTLTIQRTQQEDSAVYLCASNPPGSGTEAFFGQGTRLTVV.

The rearrangement joins TRBV10-3 to TRBJ1-2; D remains unclear. The V end was cut by 0 bases, the J end by 7 bases, with 12 bases between. The CDR3 covers 14 residues. Germline CDR1 ENHRY, CDR2 SYGVKD. The DNA for the CDR3 is TGTGCCATCAGTGAGTCTGGACTATTCGGTGGCTACACCTTC. Its translation: CAISESGLFGGYTF.

V usage is TRBV6-5 and J usage is TRBJ1-1; possible D gene TRBD1, 5 bases. Germline V gene data show CDR1 as MNHEY and CDR2 as SVGAGI. This CDR3 has 12 residues. Trimming left V 6 bases short and J 4 bases short, with 9 bases between. CDR3 protein: CASREGPTEAFF. The CDR3 DNA reads as TGTGCCAGCAGGGAGGGGCCCACTGAAGCTTTCTTT.

The V gene is TRBV2, the J gene TRBJ1-2, with TRBD1 identical over 7 bases. With V trimmed by 6 bases and J by 1 base, 5 bases remained unmatched. The CDR3 sequence is 14 residues long. Germline V gene lookup returns CDR1 SNHLY and CDR2 FYNNEI. The CDR3 reads CASRDRYFNYGYTF. The CDR3 DNA is TGTGCCAGCAGGGACAGGTATTTTAACTATGGCTACACCTTC.

The chain links TRBV19 to TRBJ1-5; a weak D match, TRBD1 (5 bases). Germline V gene data show CDR1 as LNHDA and CDR2 as SQIVND (reference sequence). The CDR3 spans 13 residues. The V end was cut by 7 bases, the J end by 5 bases, with 12 bases between. The CDR3 reads CASTPGIDQPQHF. CDR3 DNA: TGTGCCAGTACGCCAGGGATCGATCAGCCCCAGCATTTT.

Notes on this clone: Other DNA sequences of this sample code for an identical CDR3. This rearrangement joins TRBV5-1 to TRBJ2-1; 10 bases are shared with TRBD2. The CDR3 is 17 residues long. The germline V gene encodes CDR1 SGHRS and CDR2 YFSETQ. Trimming at V came to 3 bases and at J to 6 bases, leaving 12 bases not matched to a gene. The CDR3 loop reads CASSYGRAGGAPNEQFF. The CDR3 DNA is TGCGCCAGCAGCTATGGAAGAGCGGGGGGGGCGCCCAATGAGCAGTTCTTC.